This TCR beta chain is from a study of T cell changes during pregnancy in multiple sclerosis. Germline V gene data show CDR1 as SGDLS and CDR2 as YYNGEE. The ends were cut back, 0 bases at V and 5 bases at J, with 8 bases in the middle. This CDR3 contains 13 residues. The data were produced by immunoSEQ multiplex PCR, yet TCRdb's version contains in-frame clones alone and is incomplete. The sample shows some 68,000 clones, 90% to 95% of them seen only once. The source material was peripheral blood, sampled in the second trimester of pregnancy. This receptor was identified in a female donor with multiple sclerosis, enrolled in a pregnancy study. V and J are TRBV9 and TRBJ1-1; possibly TRBD1 for D (6 bases). The CDR3 nucleotides are TGTGCCAGCAGCGTAGGCAGGGGTACTGAAGCTTTCTTT. Amino acid sequence: CASSVGRGTEAFF.